These T cell receptor beta chains were read from a single sample in a study of blood T cell repertoires in COVID-19. The method was immunoSEQ multiplex PCR; TCRdb's version includes in-frame clones alone and lacks a portion of them. Of about 170,000 clones listed, 84% are singletons. Source material: peripheral blood. These receptors came from an older man with active or convalescent COVID-19. Both conserved end residues are part of each CDR3. D genes are given only for firm matches. Where a row states a size, it is once, few, many or the class of an expanded clone; other rows omit it.

TRBD2 | . | TRBJ2-4 | TRBV19 | 17 | CASSNVAGSVVKNIQYF | TGTGCCAGTAGTAACGTAGCGGGAAGCGTGGTCAAAAACATTCAGTACTTC
TRBD1 | . | TRBJ1-2 | TRBV9 | 13 | CASSASGGEGYTF | TGTGCCAGCAGCGCCTCAGGGGGCGAAGGCTACACCTTC
TRBD1 | . | TRBJ2-5 | TRBV27 | 12 | CASSRQGETQYF | TGTGCCAGCAGCAGACAGGGCGAGACCCAGTACTTC
. | few | TRBJ2-2 | TRBV5-1 | 14 | CASRPQTNTGELFF | TGCGCCAGCAGGCCCCAGACTAACACCGGGGAGCTGTTTTTT
. | . | TRBJ1-5 | TRBV7-8 | 16 | CASSLGQRISNQPQHF | TGTGCCAGCAGCTTAGGACAGAGGATAAGCAATCAGCCCCAGCATTTT
. | . | TRBJ1-4 | TRBV30 | 14 | CACGGAIIHEKLFF | TGTGCCTGCGGGGGGGCTATTATCCATGAAAAACTGTTTTTT
TRBD1 | . | TRBJ2-7 | TRBV19 | 16 | CASSFHGTGQENEQYF | TGTGCCAGTAGTTTCCACGGGACAGGACAAGAGAACGAGCAGTACTTC
TRBD1 | . | TRBJ1-4 | TRBV10-3 | 13 | CAIRATGGEKLFF | TGTGCCATCAGGGCCACAGGGGGTGAAAAACTGTTTTTT
. | . | TRBJ1-5 | TRBV12-5 | 16 | CASGFRGPGLGQPQHF | TGTGCTAGTGGCTTCCGAGGTCCCGGGTTGGGTCAGCCCCAGCATTTT
. | . | TRBJ1-1 | TRBV27 | 16 | CASLVSRAARDTEAFF | TGTGCCAGCCTGGTCTCGCGGGCGGCAAGGGACACTGAAGCTTTCTTT
. | . | TRBJ2-1 | TRBV30 | 14 | CAWRPPSSYNEQFF | TGTGCCTGGAGACCTCCCAGCTCCTACAATGAGCAGTTCTTC
TRBD1 | . | TRBJ2-6 | TRBV7-2 | 17 | CASRPGTGLSGANVLTF | TGTGCCAGCAGACCAGGGACAGGATTATCCGGGGCCAACGTCCTGACTTTC
TRBD1 | few | TRBJ2-7 | TRBV18 | 14 | CASSPGQQSYEQYF | TGTGCCAGCTCCCCGGGACAGCAATCCTACGAGCAGTACTTC
TRBD2 | . | TRBJ2-5 | TRBV6-2/TRBV6-3 | 17 | CASRPLASGRNQETQYF | TGTGCCAGCAGACCTTTAGCTAGCGGGAGGAATCAAGAGACCCAGTACTTC
TRBD2 | . | TRBJ2-1 | TRBV27 | 15 | CASSPQTSGRNEQFF | TGTGCCAGCAGCCCCCAGACTAGCGGGCGCAATGAGCAGTTCTTC
. | . | TRBJ1-2 | TRBV30 | 12 | CAWSGGLGGYTF | TGTGCCTGGAGTGGGGGGCTAGGCGGCTACACCTTC
TRBD2 | . | TRBJ2-1 | TRBV7-2 | 15 | CASSRTSGGNNEQFF | TGTGCCAGCAGTCGAACTAGCGGGGGTAACAATGAGCAGTTCTTC
TRBD1 | . | TRBJ2-5 | TRBV6-5 | 11 | CASSYWGQQYF | TGTGCCAGCAGTTACTGGGGACAGCAGTACTTC
. | . | TRBJ1-1 | TRBV9 | 15 | CASSGGGGDDTEAFF | TGTGCCAGCAGCGGTGGCGGGGGTGATGACACTGAAGCTTTCTTT
. | . | TRBJ1-5 | TRBV5-5 | 13 | CASSLDTQGLQHF | TGTGCCAGCAGCTTGGATACCCAGGGTCTACAGCATTTT
TRBD2 | . | TRBJ2-1 | TRBV7-2 | 15 | CASAGWSGSGDEQFF | TGTGCCAGCGCCGGGTGGAGCGGGAGTGGCGACGAGCAGTTCTTC
. | . | TRBJ2-7 | TRBV9 | 13 | CASSSYPQEEQYF | TGTGCCAGCAGCTCGTACCCGCAAGAGGAGCAGTACTTC
. | once | TRBJ1-2 | TRBV30 | 11 | CAWSSSGGYTF | TGTGCCTGGAGTTCCTCAGGTGGCTACACCTTC
TRBD1 | . | TRBJ1-5 | TRBV15 | 17 | CATSTRDRRNSNQPQHF | TGTGCCACCAGCACCCGGGACAGGCGAAATAGCAATCAGCCCCAGCATTTT
TRBD1 | . | TRBJ2-7 | TRBV5-1 | 15 | CASSPQTGGTYEQYF | TGCGCCAGCAGCCCACAGACAGGGGGGACCTACGAGCAGTACTTC
. | . | TRBJ1-1 | TRBV6-5 | 13 | CASSSLRNTEAFF | TGTGCCAGCAGCTCGTTGCGGAACACTGAAGCTTTCTTT
. | . | TRBJ1-4 | TRBV7-9 | 13 | CASSTSGREKLFF | TGTGCCAGCTCCACGTCGGGGAGAGAAAAACTGTTTTTT
. | . | TRBJ2-7 | TRBV5-1 | 15 | CASSQDSQYSYEQYF | TGCGCCAGCAGCCAAGACAGCCAGTACTCCTACGAGCAGTACTTC
. | . | TRBJ2-1 | TRBV15 | 16 | CATSREAASSYNEQFF | TGTGCCACCAGCAGAGAAGCGGCTAGCTCCTACAATGAGCAGTTCTTC
. | . | TRBJ1-4 | TRBV18 | 15 | CASSPRAVPNEKLFF | TGTGCCAGCTCACCAAGAGCCGTCCCAAATGAAAAACTGTTTTTT
. | . | TRBJ2-3 | TRBV10-3 | 15 | CAISEDPGGTDTQYF | TGTGCCATCAGTGAGGATCCGGGAGGCACAGATACGCAGTATTTT
. | . | TRBJ2-7 | TRBV5-1 | 14 | CASSLDAGLGEQYF | TGCGCCAGCAGCTTGGATGCGGGTCTTGGCGAGCAGTACTTC
. | . | TRBJ2-4 | TRBV15 | 14 | CATSRSVSKNIQYF | TGTGCCACCAGCAGATCAGTATCCAAAAACATTCAGTACTTC
. | . | TRBJ1-6 | TRBV5-1 | 14 | CASSLSPGNSPLHF | TGCGCCAGCAGCTTGTCGCCAGGGAATTCACCCCTCCACTTT